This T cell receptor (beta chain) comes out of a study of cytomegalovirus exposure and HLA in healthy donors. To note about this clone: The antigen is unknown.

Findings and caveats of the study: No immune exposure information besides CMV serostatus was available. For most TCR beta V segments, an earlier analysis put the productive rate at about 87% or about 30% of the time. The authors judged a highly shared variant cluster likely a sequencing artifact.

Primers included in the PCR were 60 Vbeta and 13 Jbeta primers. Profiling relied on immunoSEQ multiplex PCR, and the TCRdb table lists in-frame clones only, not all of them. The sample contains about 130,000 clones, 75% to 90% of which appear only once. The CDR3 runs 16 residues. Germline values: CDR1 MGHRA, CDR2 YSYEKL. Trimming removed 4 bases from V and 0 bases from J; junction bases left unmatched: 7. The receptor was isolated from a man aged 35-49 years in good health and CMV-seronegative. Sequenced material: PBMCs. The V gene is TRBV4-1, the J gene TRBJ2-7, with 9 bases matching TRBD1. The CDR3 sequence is CASSRTTGGPSYEQYF. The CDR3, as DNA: TGCGCCAGCAGCCGAACGACAGGGGGACCCTCCTACGAGCAGTACTTC.